The clone carrying this TCR beta chain was seen at least ten times. Antigen unknown. This entry belongs to a study of neurological immune-mediated disorders. Study findings and constraints: HTLV-1-associated myelopathy showed the most TCR clonal expansion; multiple sclerosis the least, below healthy controls.

Between the trimmed V and J ends, which lost 1 base and 8 bases, there was a span of 11 bases. The CDR3 is 13 amino acids. Germline CDR1 and CDR2: SEHNR and FQNEAQ (reference sequence). With 10-nucleotide random UMIs, 5'RACE was used to make the cDNA. Over 190 million TCR-beta sequences, together covering 15-18 subjects, were produced by every individual sequencing run that was carried out. TCRdb processed the 5' RACE reads anew with MiXCR; each CDR3 protein has one entry. The data contain more than 40,000 distinct CDR3 sequences, about 1.8% of them singletons. The source is a middle-aged woman with multiple sclerosis. V usage is TRBV7-9 and J usage is TRBJ1-1; D unresolved. Sequencing used PBMCs. The CDR3 protein is CASSLGWPQEAFF. The DNA for the CDR3 is TGTGCCAGCAGCTTAGGGTGGCCTCAAGAAGCTTTCTTT.